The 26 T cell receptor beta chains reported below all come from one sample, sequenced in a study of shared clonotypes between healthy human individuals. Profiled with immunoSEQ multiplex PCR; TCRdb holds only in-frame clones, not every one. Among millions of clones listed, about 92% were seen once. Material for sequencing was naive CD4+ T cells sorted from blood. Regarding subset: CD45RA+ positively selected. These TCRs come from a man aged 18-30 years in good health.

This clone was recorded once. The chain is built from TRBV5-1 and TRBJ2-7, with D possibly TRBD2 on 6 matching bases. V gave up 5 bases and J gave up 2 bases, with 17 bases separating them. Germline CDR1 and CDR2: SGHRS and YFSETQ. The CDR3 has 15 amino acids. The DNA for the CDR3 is TGCGCCAGCAGGGAGGGGCCTAGCCGAACCTACGAGCAGTACTTC. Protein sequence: CASREGPSRTYEQYF.

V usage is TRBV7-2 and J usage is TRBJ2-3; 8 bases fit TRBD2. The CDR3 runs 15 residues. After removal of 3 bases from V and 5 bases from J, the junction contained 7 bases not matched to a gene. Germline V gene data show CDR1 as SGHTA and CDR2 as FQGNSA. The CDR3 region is CASSFLGRAIDTQYF. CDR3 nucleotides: TGTGCCAGCAGCTTTCTCGGGAGGGCCATAGATACGCAGTATTTT.

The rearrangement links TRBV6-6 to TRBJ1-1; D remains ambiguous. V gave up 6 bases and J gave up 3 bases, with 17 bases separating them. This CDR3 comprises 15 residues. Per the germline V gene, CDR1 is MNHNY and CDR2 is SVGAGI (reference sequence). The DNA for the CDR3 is TGTGCCAGCAGCTACCGGACCCGGGCAGACACTGAAGCTTTCTTT. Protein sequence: CASSYRTRADTEAFF.

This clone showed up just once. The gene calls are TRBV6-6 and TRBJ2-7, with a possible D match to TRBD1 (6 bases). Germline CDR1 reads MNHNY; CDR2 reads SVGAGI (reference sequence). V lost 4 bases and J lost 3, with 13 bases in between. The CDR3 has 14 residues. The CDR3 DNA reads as TGTGCCAGCAGTTCTCGACAGGCGAGCTACGAGCAGTACTTC. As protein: CASSSRQASYEQYF.

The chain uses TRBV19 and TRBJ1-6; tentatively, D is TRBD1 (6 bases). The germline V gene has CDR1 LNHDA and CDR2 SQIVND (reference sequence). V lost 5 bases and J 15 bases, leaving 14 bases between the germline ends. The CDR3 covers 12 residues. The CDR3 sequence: CASSALGQFLHF. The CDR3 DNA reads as TGTGCCAGTAGTGCGCTGGGACAATTCCTCCACTTT.

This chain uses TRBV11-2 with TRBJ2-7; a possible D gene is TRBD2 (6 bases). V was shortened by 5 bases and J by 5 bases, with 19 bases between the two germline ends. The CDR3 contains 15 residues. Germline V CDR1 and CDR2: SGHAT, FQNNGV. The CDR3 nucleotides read TGTGCCAGCAGCACGCGGGGACCCCCCCCGGACGAGCAGTACTTC. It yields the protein CASSTRGPPPDEQYF. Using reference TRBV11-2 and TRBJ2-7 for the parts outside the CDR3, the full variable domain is EAGVAQSPRYKIIEKRQSVAFWCNPISGHATLYWYQQILGQGPKLLIQFQNNGVVDDSQLPKDRFSAERLKGVDSTLKIQPAKLEDSAVYLCASSTRGPPPDEQYFGPGTRLTVT.

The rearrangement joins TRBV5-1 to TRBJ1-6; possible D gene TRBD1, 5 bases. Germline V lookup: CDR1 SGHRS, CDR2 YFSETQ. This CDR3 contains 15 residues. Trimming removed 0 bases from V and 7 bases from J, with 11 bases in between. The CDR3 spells CASSLEVTDNSPLHF. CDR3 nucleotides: TGCGCCAGCAGCTTGGAGGTGACAGACAATTCACCCCTCCACTTT.

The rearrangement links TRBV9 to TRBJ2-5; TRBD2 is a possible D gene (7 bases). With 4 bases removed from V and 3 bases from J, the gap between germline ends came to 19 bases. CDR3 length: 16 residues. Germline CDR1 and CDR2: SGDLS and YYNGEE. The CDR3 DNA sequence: TGTGCCAGCAGCCCAGGAGTAGGGGGGGGAAAAGAGACCCAGTACTTC. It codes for CASSPGVGGGKETQYF. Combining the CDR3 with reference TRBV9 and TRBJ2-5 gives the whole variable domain DSGVTQTPKHLITATGQRVTLRCSPRSGDLSVYWYQQSLDQGLQFLIQYYNGEERAKGNILERFSAQQFPDLHSELNLSSLELGDSALYFCASSPGVGGGKETQYFGPGTRLLVL.

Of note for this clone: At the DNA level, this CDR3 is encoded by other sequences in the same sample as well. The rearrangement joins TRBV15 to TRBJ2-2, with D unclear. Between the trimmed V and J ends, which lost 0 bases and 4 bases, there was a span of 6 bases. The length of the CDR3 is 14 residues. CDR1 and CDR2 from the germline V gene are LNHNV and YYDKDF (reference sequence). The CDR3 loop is CATSRDRVTGELFF. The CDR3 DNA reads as TGTGCCACCAGCAGAGATAGGGTCACCGGGGAGCTGTTTTTT.

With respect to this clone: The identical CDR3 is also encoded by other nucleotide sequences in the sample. The CDR3 is CASSPDRYGYTF. DNA of the CDR3: TGCGCCAGCAGCCCGGACCGTTATGGCTACACCTTC. This sequence joins TRBV5-1 and TRBJ1-2; D is unresolved. Germline-derived CDR1 and CDR2 are SGHRS and YFSETQ. The length of the CDR3 is 12 residues. V lost 4 bases and J lost 5, with 9 bases in between.

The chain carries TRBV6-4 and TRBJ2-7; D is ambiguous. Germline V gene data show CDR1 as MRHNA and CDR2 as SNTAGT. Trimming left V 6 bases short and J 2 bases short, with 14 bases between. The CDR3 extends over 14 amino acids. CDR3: CASRANSHPYEQYF. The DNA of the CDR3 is TGTGCCAGCAGGGCCAACTCCCACCCCTACGAGCAGTACTTC.

CDR3 DNA: TGTGCCAGCAGCACCGGACAGTTTAATTCACCCCTCCACTTT. As protein: CASSTGQFNSPLHF. The chain combines TRBV5-4 with TRBJ1-6; TRBD1 is a possible D gene (6 bases). CDR1 is SGHNT and CDR2 is YYREEE in the germline V gene (reference sequence). This CDR3 has 14 residues. Trimming left V 4 bases short and J 6 bases short, with 11 bases between.

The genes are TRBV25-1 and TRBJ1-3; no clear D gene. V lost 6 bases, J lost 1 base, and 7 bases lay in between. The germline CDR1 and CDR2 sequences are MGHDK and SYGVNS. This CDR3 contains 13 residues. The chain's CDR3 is CASRSSSGNTIYF. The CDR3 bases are TGTGCCAGCAGGAGTAGTTCTGGAAACACCATATATTTT.

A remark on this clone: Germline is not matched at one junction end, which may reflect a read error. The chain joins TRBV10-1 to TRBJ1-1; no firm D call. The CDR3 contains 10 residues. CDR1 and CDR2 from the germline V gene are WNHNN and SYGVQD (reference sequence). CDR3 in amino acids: CPRGPREAFF. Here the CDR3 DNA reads TGCCCCAGAGGGCCTCGCGAAGCTTTCTTT.

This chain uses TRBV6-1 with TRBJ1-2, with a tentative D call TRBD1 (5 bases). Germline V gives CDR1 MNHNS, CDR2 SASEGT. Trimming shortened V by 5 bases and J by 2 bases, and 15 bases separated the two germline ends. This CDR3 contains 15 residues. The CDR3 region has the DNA TGTGCCAGCAGTCGGACAAACTTTATAAACTATGGCTACACCTTC. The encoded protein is CASSRTNFINYGYTF.

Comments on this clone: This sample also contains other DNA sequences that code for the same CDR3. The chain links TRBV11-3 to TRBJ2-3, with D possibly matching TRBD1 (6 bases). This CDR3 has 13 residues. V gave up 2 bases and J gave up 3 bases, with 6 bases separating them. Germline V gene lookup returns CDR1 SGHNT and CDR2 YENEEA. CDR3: CASSLTGTDTQYF. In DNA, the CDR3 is TGTGCCAGCAGCTTAACAGGGACAGATACGCAGTATTTT.

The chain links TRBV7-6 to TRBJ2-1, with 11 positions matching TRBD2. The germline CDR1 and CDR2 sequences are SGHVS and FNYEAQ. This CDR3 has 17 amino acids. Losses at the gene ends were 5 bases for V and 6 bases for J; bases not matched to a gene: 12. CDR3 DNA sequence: TGTGCCAGCAGCCCGAGGTTTGGGCTAGCGGGAGGCAATGAGCAGTTCTTC. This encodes CASSPRFGLAGGNEQFF.

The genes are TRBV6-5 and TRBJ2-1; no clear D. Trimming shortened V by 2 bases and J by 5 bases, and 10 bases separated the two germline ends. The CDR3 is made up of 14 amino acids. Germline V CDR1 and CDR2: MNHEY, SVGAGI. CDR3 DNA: TGTGCCAGCAGTTACGGTGGCAAAAACAATGAGCAGTTCTTC. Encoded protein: CASSYGGKNNEQFF.

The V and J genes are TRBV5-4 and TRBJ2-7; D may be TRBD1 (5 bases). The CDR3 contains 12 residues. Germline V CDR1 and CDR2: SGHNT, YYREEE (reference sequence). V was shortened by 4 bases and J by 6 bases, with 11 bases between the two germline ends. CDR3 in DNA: TGTGCCAGCAGCCACACAGGTACCGAGCAGTACTTC. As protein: CASSHTGTEQYF.

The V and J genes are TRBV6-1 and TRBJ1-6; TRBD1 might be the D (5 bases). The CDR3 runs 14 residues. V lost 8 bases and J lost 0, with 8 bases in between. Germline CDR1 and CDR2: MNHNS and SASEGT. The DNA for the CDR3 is TGTGCCAGCGACGACAGCTCCTATAATTCACCCCTCCACTTT. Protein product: CASDDSSYNSPLHF.

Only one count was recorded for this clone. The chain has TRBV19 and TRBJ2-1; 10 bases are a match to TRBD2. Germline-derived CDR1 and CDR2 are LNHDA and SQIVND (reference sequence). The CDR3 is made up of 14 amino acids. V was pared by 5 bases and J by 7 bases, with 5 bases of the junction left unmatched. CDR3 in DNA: TGTGCCAGTAGTCCACTAGCGGGAACGAATGAGCAGTTCTTC. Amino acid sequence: CASSPLAGTNEQFF.

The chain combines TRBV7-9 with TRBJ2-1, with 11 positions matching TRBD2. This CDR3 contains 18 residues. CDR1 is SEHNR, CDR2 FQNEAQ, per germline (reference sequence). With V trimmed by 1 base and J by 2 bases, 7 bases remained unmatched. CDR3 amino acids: CASSLGGTSGDTYNEQFF. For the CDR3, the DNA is TGTGCCAGCAGCTTAGGGGGGACTAGCGGAGACACCTACAATGAGCAGTTCTTC.

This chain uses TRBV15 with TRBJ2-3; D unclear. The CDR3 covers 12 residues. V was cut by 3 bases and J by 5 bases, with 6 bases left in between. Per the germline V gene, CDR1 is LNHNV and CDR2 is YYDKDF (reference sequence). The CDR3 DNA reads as TGTGCCACCAGCAGCATGAGAGATACGCAGTATTTT. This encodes CATSSMRDTQYF.

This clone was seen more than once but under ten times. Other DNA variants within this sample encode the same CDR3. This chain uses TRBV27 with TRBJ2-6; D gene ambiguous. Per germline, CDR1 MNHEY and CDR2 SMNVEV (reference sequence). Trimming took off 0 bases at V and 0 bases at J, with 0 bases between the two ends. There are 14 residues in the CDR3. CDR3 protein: CASSLSSGANVLTF. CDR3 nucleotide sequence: TGTGCCAGCAGTTTATCCTCTGGGGCCAACGTCCTGACTTTC. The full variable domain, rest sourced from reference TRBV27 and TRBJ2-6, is EAQVTQNPRYLITVTGKKLTVTCSQNMNHEYMSWYRQDPGLGLRQIYYSMNVEVTDKGDVPEGYKVSRKEKRNFPLILESPSPNQTSLYFCASSLSSGANVLTFGAGSRLTVL.

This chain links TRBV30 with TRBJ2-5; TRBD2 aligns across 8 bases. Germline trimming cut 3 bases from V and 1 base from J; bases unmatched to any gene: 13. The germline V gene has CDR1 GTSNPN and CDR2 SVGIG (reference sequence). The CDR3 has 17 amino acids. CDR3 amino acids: CAWRKHPPRGGQETQYF. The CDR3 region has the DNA TGTGCCTGGAGAAAACACCCCCCCCGGGGGGGCCAAGAGACCCAGTACTTC.

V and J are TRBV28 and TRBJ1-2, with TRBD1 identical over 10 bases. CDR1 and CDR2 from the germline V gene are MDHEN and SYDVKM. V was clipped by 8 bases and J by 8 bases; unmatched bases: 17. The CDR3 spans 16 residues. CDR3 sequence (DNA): TGTGCCAGCGGCTTGAGGACAGGGGGGGATTCGGGAGGCTACACCTTC. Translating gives CASGLRTGGDSGGYTF.